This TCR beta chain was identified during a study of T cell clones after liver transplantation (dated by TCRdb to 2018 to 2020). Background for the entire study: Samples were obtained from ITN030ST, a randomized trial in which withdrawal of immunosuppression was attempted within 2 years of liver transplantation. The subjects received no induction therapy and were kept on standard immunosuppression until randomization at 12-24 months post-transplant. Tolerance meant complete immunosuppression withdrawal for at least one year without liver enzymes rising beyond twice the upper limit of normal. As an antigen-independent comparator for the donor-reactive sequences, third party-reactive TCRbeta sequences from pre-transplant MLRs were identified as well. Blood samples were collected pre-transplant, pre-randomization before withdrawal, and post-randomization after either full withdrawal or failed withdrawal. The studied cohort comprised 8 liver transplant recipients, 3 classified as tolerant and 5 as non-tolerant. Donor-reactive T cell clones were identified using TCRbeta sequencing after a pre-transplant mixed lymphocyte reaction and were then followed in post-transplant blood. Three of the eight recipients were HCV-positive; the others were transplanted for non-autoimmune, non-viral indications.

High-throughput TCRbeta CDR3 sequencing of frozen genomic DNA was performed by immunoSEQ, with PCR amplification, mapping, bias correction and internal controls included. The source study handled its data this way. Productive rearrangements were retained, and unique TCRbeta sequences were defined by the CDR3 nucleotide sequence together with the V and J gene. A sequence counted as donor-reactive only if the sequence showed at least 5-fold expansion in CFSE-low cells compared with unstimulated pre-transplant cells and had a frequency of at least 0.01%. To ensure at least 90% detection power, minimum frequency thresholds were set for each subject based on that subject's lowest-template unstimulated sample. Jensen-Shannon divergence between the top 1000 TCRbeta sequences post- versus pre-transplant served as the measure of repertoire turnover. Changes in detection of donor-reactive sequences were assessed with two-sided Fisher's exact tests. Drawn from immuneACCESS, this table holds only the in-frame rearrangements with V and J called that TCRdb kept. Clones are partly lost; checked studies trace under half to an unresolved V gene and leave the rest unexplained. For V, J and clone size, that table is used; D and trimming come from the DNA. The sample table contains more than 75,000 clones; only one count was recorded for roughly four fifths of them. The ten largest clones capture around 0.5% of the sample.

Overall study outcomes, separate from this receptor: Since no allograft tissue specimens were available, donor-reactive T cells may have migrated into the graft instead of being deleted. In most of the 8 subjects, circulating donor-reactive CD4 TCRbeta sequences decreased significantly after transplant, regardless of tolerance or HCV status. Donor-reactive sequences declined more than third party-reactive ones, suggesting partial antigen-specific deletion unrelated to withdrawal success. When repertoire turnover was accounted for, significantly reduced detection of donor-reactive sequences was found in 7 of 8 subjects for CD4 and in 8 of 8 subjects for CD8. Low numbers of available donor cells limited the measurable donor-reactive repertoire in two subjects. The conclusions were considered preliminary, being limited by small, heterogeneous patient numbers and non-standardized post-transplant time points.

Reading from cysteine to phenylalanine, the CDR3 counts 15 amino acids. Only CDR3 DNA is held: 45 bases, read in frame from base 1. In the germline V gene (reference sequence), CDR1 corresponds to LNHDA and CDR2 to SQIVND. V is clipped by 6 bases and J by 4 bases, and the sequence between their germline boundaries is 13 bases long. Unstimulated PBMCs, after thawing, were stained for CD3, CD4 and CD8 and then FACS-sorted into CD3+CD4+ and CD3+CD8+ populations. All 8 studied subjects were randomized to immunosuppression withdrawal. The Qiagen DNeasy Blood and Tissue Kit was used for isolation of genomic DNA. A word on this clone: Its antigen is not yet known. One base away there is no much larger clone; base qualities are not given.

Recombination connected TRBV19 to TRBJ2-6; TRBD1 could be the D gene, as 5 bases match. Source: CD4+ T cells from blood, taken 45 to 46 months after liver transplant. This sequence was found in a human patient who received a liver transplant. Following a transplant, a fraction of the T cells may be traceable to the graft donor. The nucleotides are TGTGCCAGTAGCCCCAGGGTAGTCGGGGCCAACGTCCTGACTTTC. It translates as CASSPRVVGANVLTF.